Sequencing of this TCR beta chain was carried out in a study of shared clonotypes between healthy human individuals. V was trimmed by 2 bases and J by 0 bases, leaving 29 bases between them. Germline values: CDR1 SNHLY, CDR2 FYNNEI. This CDR3 region has 22 residues. TCRdb's copy holds only in-frame clones and misses some; the assay was immunoSEQ multiplex PCR. The sample has approximately 2.3 million clones; 90% to 95% are singletons. This chain joins TRBV2 and TRBJ1-3; no clear D gene. This receptor was taken from a man aged 18 to 30 in good health. Some clones in this sample may be carry-over from other donors' samples. The sample comprised naive CD4+ T cells from PBMCs. As to subset: CD45RA+ positively selected. The CDR3 protein is CASSEFSTPLVAHSYSGNTIYF. In nucleotides, the CDR3 is TGTGCCAGCAGTGAATTTTCAACCCCCCTGGTTGCTCACTCCTACTCTGGAAACACCATATATTTT.